These T cell receptor beta chains were read from a single sample in a study of blood T cell repertoires in COVID-19. Data came from immunoSEQ multiplex PCR; TCRdb stores just in-frame clones and leaves some out. Counted here are some 57,000 clones, roughly 88% occurring once; the ten biggest clones make up about 26%. The source material was peripheral blood. The receptors here all came from a woman of 80 years or more with acute or convalescent COVID-19. The CDR3 runs from the conserved cysteine through the conserved F or W. D genes are given only for firm matches. The size entry is marked missing in some rows and otherwise reads once, few, many or a size class.

>TRBV6-5|-|-|TRBJ1-1
TGTGCCAGCAGTACCAGGACAGACACTGAAGCTTTCTTT
CASSTRTDTEAFF
>TRBV3-1/TRBV3-2|once|-|TRBJ1-2
TGTGCCAGCAGCCAAGTAGGGCAGGGCTCGGGTGGCTACACCTTC
CASSQVGQGSGGYTF
>TRBV11-2|-|TRBD2|TRBJ2-1
TGTGCCAGCAGGTCGCTAGCGGGAGGGCTTAATGAGCAGTTCTTC
CASRSLAGGLNEQFF
>TRBV28|few|TRBD1|TRBJ1-2
TGTGCCAGCAGGGAACCGGGACAGGGCGTACGTGGCTACACCTTC
CASREPGQGVRGYTF
>TRBV19|-|TRBD1|TRBJ2-3
TGTGCCAGACTCATTCAGGGGGTACCGACAGATACGCAGTATTTT
CARLIQGVPTDTQYF
>TRBV5-4|-|TRBD1|TRBJ2-1
TGTGCCAGCAGCTCCCCAGGGGGTGGTCTTAATGAGCAGTTCTTC
CASSSPGGGLNEQFF
>TRBV11-2|few|TRBD1|TRBJ1-2
TGTGCCAGCAGCACCAGGGACAGGTCTAACTATGGCTACACCTTC
CASSTRDRSNYGYTF
>TRBV7-9|-|TRBD2|TRBJ2-5
TGTGCCAGCAGGACTAGCGGTCAAGAGACCCAGTACTTC
CASRTSGQETQYF
>TRBV11-2|-|TRBD1|TRBJ1-6
TGTGCCAGCAAGGGACAGATGACTAATTCACCCCTCCACTTT
CASKGQMTNSPLHF
>TRBV7-7|once|TRBD2|TRBJ2-5
TGTGCTAGCAGCTTGGGACTACAAGAGACCCAGTACTTC
CASSLGLQETQYF
>TRBV12-3/TRBV12-4|-|-|TRBJ1-2
TGTGCCAGCAGTTTATTGGCGGGAATCGGCTACACCTTC
CASSLLAGIGYTF
>TRBV6-2/TRBV6-3|-|TRBD2|TRBJ2-1
TGTGCCAGCAGTTACCCGCCGAGACTAGCGGGAGGGGTGGCGGGGAATGAGCAGTTCTTC
CASSYPPRLAGGVAGNEQFF
>TRBV19|-|-|TRBJ1-1
TGTGCCAGTAGCAGCGGGGGGACCATGAACACTGAAGCTTTCTTT
CASSSGGTMNTEAFF
>TRBV3-1/TRBV3-2|few|TRBD2|TRBJ2-2
TGTGCCAGCGAAACTCGTGGGGGGGCCGGGGAGCTGTTTTTT
CASETRGGAGELFF
>TRBV19|-|-|TRBJ1-1
TGTTCACCCAATCGGTTCACTGAAGCTTTCTTT
CSPNRFTEAFF
>TRBV29-1|-|-|TRBJ2-5
TGCAGCGTTGAAAAAGGGGCGGAGACCCAGTACTTC
CSVEKGAETQYF
>TRBV5-1|once|TRBD1|TRBJ1-2
TGCGCCAGCAGCTTGGGGACAGGGGGCTATCGAGTGATTGGCTACACCTTC
CASSLGTGGYRVIGYTF
>TRBV2|-|-|TRBJ1-2
TGTGCCAGCCGCGCAGGATCGTTCTATGGCTACACCTTC
CASRAGSFYGYTF
>TRBV19|-|-|TRBJ2-3
TGTGCCAGTAGTATAGGTACTAGCCCGGACTCGCAGTATTTT
CASSIGTSPDSQYF
>TRBV5-1|once|TRBD2|TRBJ2-5
TGCGCCAGCAGCTTGGGGAGCGGGAGGGCAATTAAAGGAGAGACCCAGTACTTC
CASSLGSGRAIKGETQYF
>TRBV5-6|-|-|TRBJ2-3
TGTGCCAGCAGCTTACCGACAGGAGGAGATACGCAGTATTTT
CASSLPTGGDTQYF
>TRBV7-3|-|TRBD2|TRBJ2-3
TGTGCCAGCAGAGCTAGCGGGGGGGCCCCAGATACGCAGTATTTT
CASRASGGAPDTQYF
>TRBV18|-|TRBD2|TRBJ2-6
TGTGCCAGCTCACCGTCTTCTAGCGGGAGAGAGGCCAACGTCCTGACTTTC
CASSPSSSGREANVLTF
>TRBV7-9|-|TRBD1|TRBJ1-2
TGTGCCAGCAGCGGGGGGGACAGGAACTATGGCTACACCTTC
CASSGGDRNYGYTF
>TRBV11-2|-|-|TRBJ1-4
TGTGCCAGCAGCCGAGGTCCCGCAAGAACTAATGAAAAACTGTTTTTT
CASSRGPARTNEKLFF
>TRBV27|-|-|TRBJ1-2
TGTGCCAGCAGATCGTCGGGATCCAACTATGGCTACACCTTC
CASRSSGSNYGYTF
>TRBV6-5|-|-|TRBJ2-2
TGTGCCAGCATTGGGGGCTCCGGGGAGCTGTTTTTT
CASIGGSGELFF
>TRBV4-2|-|TRBD2|TRBJ2-1
TGTGCCAGCAGCCAAGGGGGACTAGCGAGAAGTTTCAATGAGCAGTTCTTC
CASSQGGLARSFNEQFF
>TRBV18|-|-|TRBJ1-1
TGTGCCAGCTCACCCAGTCAACACGTTGCTGAAGCTTTCTTT
CASSPSQHVAEAFF
>TRBV7-7|-|-|TRBJ2-1
TGTGCTAGCAGCTTGGCGGGGAAGTACAATGAGCAGTTCTTC
CASSLAGKYNEQFF
>TRBV18|-|-|TRBJ1-2
TGTGCCAGCTCACCACCGGGGACAAAAAACTATGGCTACACCTTC
CASSPPGTKNYGYTF
>TRBV28|once|-|TRBJ1-2
TGTGCCAGCAGCCGGTCGGGGGGCACCTATGGCTACACCTTC
CASSRSGGTYGYTF
>TRBV9|-|TRBD1|TRBJ2-3
TGTGCCAGCAGCGTTGATCCGGGGACAGGTAGCACAGATACGCAGTATTTT
CASSVDPGTGSTDTQYF
>TRBV11-2|once|-|TRBJ2-3
TGTGCCAGCAGCTCCCTGGGCAGCACAGATACGCAGTATTTT
CASSSLGSTDTQYF
>TRBV5-1|-|-|TRBJ2-1
TGCGCCAGCAGCTTGGGGGAGGTAGACTACAATGAGCAGTTCTTC
CASSLGEVDYNEQFF
>TRBV7-2|-|-|TRBJ1-5
TGTGCCAGCAGCTTAGTGACAGGTCGAGGACAGCCCCAGCATTTT
CASSLVTGRGQPQHF
>TRBV6-5|-|-|TRBJ2-7
TGTGCCAGCAGATCCCCACTCGAGCAGTACTTC
CASRSPLEQYF
>TRBV12-5|-|TRBD1|TRBJ1-5
TGTGCTAGTGGTTTAGCTTGGATGCAGGGGGCCAATCAGCCCCAGCATTTT
CASGLAWMQGANQPQHF
>TRBV5-1|-|TRBD2|TRBJ2-2
TGCGCCAGCTCCCTCCCTAGCGGGAGGACCGGGGAGCTGTTTTTT
CASSLPSGRTGELFF
>TRBV6-2/TRBV6-3|-|-|TRBJ1-6
TGTGCCAGCAGTTACAGCGGGGGCGGACTTACTAATTCACCCCTCCACTTT
CASSYSGGGLTNSPLHF
>TRBV7-9|-|TRBD1|TRBJ2-5
TGTGCCAGCAGCCTGGGACAGGGGATCCAAGAGACCCAGTACTTC
CASSLGQGIQETQYF
>TRBV9|-|TRBD2|TRBJ2-7
TGTGCCAGCAGCGTAGCTAGCGGGGGCTCCTACGAGCAGTACTTC
CASSVASGGSYEQYF
>TRBV3-1/TRBV3-2|once|-|TRBJ1-2
TGTGCCAGCAGCCCCGGGTTGAGTGGCTACACCTTC
CASSPGLSGYTF
>TRBV6-6|-|-|TRBJ1-6
TGTGCCAGCACCCCGGAGGACAGTAATTCACCCCTCCACTTT
CASTPEDSNSPLHF
>TRBV5-1|-|-|TRBJ2-5
TGCGCCAGCAGCCTAGGCTTCGGACAAGAGACCCAGTACTTC
CASSLGFGQETQYF
>TRBV7-9|-|-|TRBJ2-5
TGTGCCAGCAGCTTTGACAGGTGGGAGACCCAGTACTTC
CASSFDRWETQYF
>TRBV5-1|few|-|TRBJ1-3
TGCGCCAGCAGCTTGATAGAGGTCAACTCTGGAAACACCATATATTTT
CASSLIEVNSGNTIYF
>TRBV7-7|-|-|TRBJ2-5
TGTGCTAGCAGCGAGGACAGCTTAGAGACCCAGTACTTC
CASSEDSLETQYF
>TRBV10-3|-|-|TRBJ2-2
TGTGCCATCAGTGAGGCGGACAGGAACACCGGGGAGCTGTTTTTT
CAISEADRNTGELFF
>TRBV12-3/TRBV12-4|-|TRBD1|TRBJ1-4
TGTGCCAGCAGTTTAAACAGGGGTGAAAAACTGTTTTTT
CASSLNRGEKLFF
>TRBV3-1/TRBV3-2|-|TRBD2|TRBJ2-1
TGTGCCAGCAGCCCAATGGGGGGGAGGGCTAGCGGGACCGTAGAGCAGTTCTTC
CASSPMGGRASGTVEQFF
>TRBV27|once|-|TRBJ2-1
TGTGCCAGCAGCCCGAGGTCTCAGAGGGCCTACAATGAGCAGTTCTTC
CASSPRSQRAYNEQFF
>TRBV2|-|TRBD1|TRBJ1-2
TGTGCCAGAGCCGGTCCAGGGGGCTCGGATGGCTACACCTTC
CARAGPGGSDGYTF
>TRBV19|-|TRBD2|TRBJ2-5
TGTGCCAGTAGTGTGAGCGGGGGGGCCGGGGAGACCCAGTACTTC
CASSVSGGAGETQYF
>TRBV5-1|once|TRBD1|TRBJ1-3
TGCGCCAGCAGCTCTTCGACAGGGACCTCTGGAAACACCATATATTTT
CASSSSTGTSGNTIYF
>TRBV25-1|-|-|TRBJ2-5
TGTGCCAGCAGTGAAGCGACACTAGAGACCCAGTACTTC
CASSEATLETQYF